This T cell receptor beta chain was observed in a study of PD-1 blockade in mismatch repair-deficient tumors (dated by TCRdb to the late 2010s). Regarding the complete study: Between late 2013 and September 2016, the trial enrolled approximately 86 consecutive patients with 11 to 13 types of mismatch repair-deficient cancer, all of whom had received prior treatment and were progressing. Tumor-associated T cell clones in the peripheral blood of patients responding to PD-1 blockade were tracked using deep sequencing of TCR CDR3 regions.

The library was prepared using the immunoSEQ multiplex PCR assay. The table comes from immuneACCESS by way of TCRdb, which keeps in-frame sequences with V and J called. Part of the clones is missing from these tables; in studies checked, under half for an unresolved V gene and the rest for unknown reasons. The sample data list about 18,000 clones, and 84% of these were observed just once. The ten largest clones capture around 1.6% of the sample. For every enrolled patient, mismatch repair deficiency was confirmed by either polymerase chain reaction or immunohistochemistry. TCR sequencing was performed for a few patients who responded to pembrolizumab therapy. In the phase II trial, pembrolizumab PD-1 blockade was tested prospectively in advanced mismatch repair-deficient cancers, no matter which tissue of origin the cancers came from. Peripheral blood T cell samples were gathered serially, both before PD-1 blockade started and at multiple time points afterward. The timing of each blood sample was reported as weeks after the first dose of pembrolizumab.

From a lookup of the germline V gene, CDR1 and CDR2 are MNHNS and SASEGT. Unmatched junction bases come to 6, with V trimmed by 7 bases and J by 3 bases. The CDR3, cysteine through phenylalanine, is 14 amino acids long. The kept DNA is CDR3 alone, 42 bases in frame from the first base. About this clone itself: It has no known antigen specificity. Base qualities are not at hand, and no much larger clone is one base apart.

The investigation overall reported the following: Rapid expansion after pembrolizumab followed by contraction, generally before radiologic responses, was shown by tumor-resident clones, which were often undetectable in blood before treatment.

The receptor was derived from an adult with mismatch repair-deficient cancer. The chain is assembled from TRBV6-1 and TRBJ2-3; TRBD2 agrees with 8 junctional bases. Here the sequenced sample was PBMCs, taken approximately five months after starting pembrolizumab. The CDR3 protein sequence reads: CASTYRGGTDTQYF. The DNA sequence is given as TGTGCCAGCACCTACCGGGGGGGTACAGATACGCAGTATTTT.